This is a list of T cell receptor beta chains from one sample in a study of long-term antiretroviral therapy in people with HIV. Assay: immunoSEQ multiplex PCR; the TCRdb copy retains only in-frame clones and omits some. The profile shows fewer than 45,000 clones, around 84% of them singletons. The sample here was unsorted PBMCs, taken approximately 2.9 years before starting antiretroviral therapy. These receptors were taken from a woman in her twenties or thirties with HIV. Both conserved end residues are part of each CDR3. A D gene is named only where the DNA matches it firmly. Clone size appears in some rows only: once, few, many, or a class for an expanded clone.

d_gene	v_gene	abundance	j_gene	CDR3aa	CDR3nt
.	TRBV29-1	once	TRBJ2-7	CSVEGGSF	TGCAGCGTTGAAGGGGGGTCCTTC
.	TRBV9	once	TRBJ2-3	CASSVAGRTDTQYF	TGTGCCAGCAGCGTGGCGGGGAGAACAGATACGCAGTATTTT
TRBD2	TRBV4-1	.	TRBJ2-5	CASTGTSGDQETQYF	TGCGCCAGCACCGGGACTAGCGGGGACCAAGAGACCCAGTACTTC
TRBD1	TRBV6-5	.	TRBJ1-1	CASSFGTGLTSEAFF	TGTGCCAGCAGTTTCGGGACAGGGTTGACATCTGAAGCTTTCTTT
TRBD1	TRBV9	.	TRBJ2-5	CASSAGTGVVETQYF	TGTGCCAGCAGCGCCGGGACAGGGGTTGTGGAGACCCAGTACTTC
TRBD1	TRBV29-1	.	TRBJ1-5	CSATLTGVDEPQHF	TGCAGCGCTACCCTGACAGGGGTTGACGAGCCCCAGCATTTT
.	TRBV5-1	.	TRBJ2-2	CASSPGHANTGELFF	TGCGCCAGCAGCCCGGGACACGCGAACACCGGGGAGCTGTTTTTT
TRBD1	TRBV10-3	.	TRBJ2-3	CAIRTGQATDTQYF	TGTGCCATCAGGACCGGACAGGCCACAGATACGCAGTATTTT
.	TRBV9	.	TRBJ1-4	CASSVEGDTGEKLFF	TGTGCCAGCAGCGTAGAGGGGGACACCGGTGAAAAACTGTTTTTT
TRBD1	TRBV11-2	.	TRBJ2-1	CASSWTGINNEQFF	TGTGCCAGCAGTTGGACAGGGATCAACAATGAGCAGTTCTTC
.	TRBV4-1	.	TRBJ1-5	CASSQQADQPQHF	TGCGCCAGCAGCCAACAAGCAGATCAGCCCCAGCATTTT
.	TRBV14	.	TRBJ1-1	CASSPLGAGETEAFF	TGTGCCAGCAGCCCCCTCGGCGCAGGGGAAACTGAAGCTTTCTTT
TRBD1	TRBV29-1	.	TRBJ2-2	CSGGQGSGELFF	TGCAGCGGGGGACAGGGGAGCGGGGAGCTGTTTTTT
TRBD1	TRBV28	.	TRBJ1-1	CASKYGDRGNTEAFF	TGTGCCAGCAAATACGGGGACAGGGGGAACACTGAAGCTTTCTTT
.	TRBV2	.	TRBJ2-2	CASSPLRIANTGELFF	TGTGCCAGCAGTCCCCTTCGAATCGCGAACACCGGGGAGCTGTTTTTT
.	TRBV5-6	.	TRBJ1-1	CASSLIRQGTEAFF	TGTGCCAGCAGCTTGATCCGGCAGGGCACTGAAGCTTTCTTT
.	TRBV2	.	TRBJ2-7	CASSERGSLSYEQYF	TGTGCCAGCAGTGAAAGGGGCAGCCTCTCCTACGAGCAGTACTTC
TRBD1	TRBV4-2	.	TRBJ2-3	CASSLRADRTDTQYF	TGTGCCAGCAGCCTAAGAGCGGACAGGACAGATACGCAGTATTTT
.	TRBV9	.	TRBJ1-3	CASSVDGSSGNTIYF	TGTGCCAGCAGCGTAGACGGTAGCTCTGGAAACACCATATATTTT
.	TRBV7-3	.	TRBJ2-3	CASSPTPRDPRTDTQYF	TGTGCCAGCAGCCCAACCCCTCGTGATCCCCGGACAGATACGCAGTATTTT
.	TRBV7-8	.	TRBJ1-6	CASSLGGSPLHF	TGTGCCAGCAGCTTAGGGGGATCACCCCTCCACTTT
.	TRBV5-8	.	TRBJ2-2	CASSWGAGELFF	TGTGCCAGCAGCTGGGGAGCGGGGGAGCTGTTTTTT
.	TRBV20-1	once	TRBJ1-1	CSAREGVEAFF	TGCAGTGCTAGAGAAGGGGTCGAAGCTTTCTTT
TRBD1	TRBV27	.	TRBJ1-2	CASSLGTAYGYTF	TGTGCCAGCAGTTTAGGGACAGCGTATGGCTACACCTTC
TRBD1	TRBV7-9	.	TRBJ2-2	CASSLADRPLGDRELFF	TGTGCCAGCAGCTTAGCGGACAGGCCCCTTGGGGACCGGGAGCTGTTTTTT
.	TRBV19	.	TRBJ1-1	CASSYTYYEAFF	TGTGCCAGTAGTTACACCTATTATGAAGCTTTCTTT
TRBD1	TRBV7-8	.	TRBJ1-5	CASSRDRGYRHNQPQHF	TGTGCCAGCAGCCGGGACAGGGGGTACCGTCACAATCAGCCCCAGCATTTT
.	TRBV10-3	once	TRBJ2-5	CAISEEDRLKTQYF	TGTGCCATCAGTGAGGAAGACAGGTTGAAGACCCAGTACTTC
.	TRBV21-1	.	TRBJ1-3	CASTKAHRRDSGNTIYF	TGTGCCAGCACCAAAGCTCATCGTCGGGACTCTGGAAACACCATATATTTT
TRBD1	TRBV29-1	.	TRBJ1-2	CSAGRTGGFGYTF	TGCAGCGCCGGTAGGACAGGGGGGTTCGGCTACACCTTC
TRBD1	TRBV6-5	.	TRBJ2-5	CASSATRGRETQYF	TGTGCCAGCAGTGCTACCAGGGGGAGAGAGACCCAGTACTTC
.	TRBV7-2	.	TRBJ2-3	CASSLRSFPGQLTDTQYF	TGTGCCAGCAGCCTCCGATCCTTCCCGGGACAACTCACAGATACGCAGTATTTT
.	TRBV4-1	.	TRBJ1-1	CASSQAPVGTAEAFF	TGCGCCAGCAGCCAAGCGCCAGTGGGCACTGCTGAAGCTTTCTTT
TRBD1	TRBV28	.	TRBJ1-2	CASSHRTGLYGYTF	TGTGCCAGCAGCCATCGGACAGGGTTATATGGCTACACCTTC
TRBD2	TRBV19	.	TRBJ2-5	CATSEAGGGTQYF	TGTGCAACTTCAGAGGCTGGGGGGGGGACCCAGTACTTC
.	TRBV6-5	once	TRBJ1-4	CASSYLSSEKLFF	TGTGCCAGCAGTTACCTAAGTTCTGAAAAACTGTTTTTT
.	TRBV2	few	TRBJ1-2	CASSEAGVTYGYTF	TGTGCCAGCAGTGAAGCCGGGGTGACCTATGGCTACACCTTC
.	TRBV6-5	.	TRBJ2-6	CASSYSTSGANVLTF	TGTGCCAGCAGTTACTCGACTTCCGGGGCCAACGTCCTGACTTTC
TRBD2	TRBV7-9	.	TRBJ2-5	CASSFLSGGRQETQYF	TGTGCCAGCAGCTTTCTTAGCGGGGGGCGCCAAGAGACCCAGTACTTC
TRBD1	TRBV6-1	.	TRBJ1-5	CASIQGASGQPQHF	TGTGCCAGCATTCAGGGGGCTTCGGGTCAGCCCCAGCATTTT
.	TRBV20-1	.	TRBJ2-1	CSARGGNEQFF	TGCAGTGCTAGAGGGGGAAATGAGCAGTTCTTC
.	TRBV6-1	.	TRBJ2-5	CASSDYKETQYF	TGTGCCAGCAGTGATTATAAAGAGACCCAGTACTTC
TRBD2	TRBV4-1	few	TRBJ2-7	CASSSTSGYEQYF	TGCGCCAGCAGCTCGACTAGCGGGTACGAGCAGTACTTC
.	TRBV5-6	.	TRBJ1-3	CASSPGVSGNTIYF	TGTGCCAGCAGTCCGGGCGTCTCTGGAAACACCATATATTTT
.	TRBV30	.	TRBJ2-2	CAWSGRVELFF	TGTGCCTGGAGTGGGAGGGTGGAGCTGTTTTTT
.	TRBV11-2	once	TRBJ2-7	CASSSSFEQYF	TGTGCCAGCAGCTCGAGTTTCGAGCAGTACTTC
TRBD1	TRBV11-3	.	TRBJ1-3	CASSLGTGEFGNTIYF	TGTGCCAGCAGCTTAGGAACAGGGGAATTTGGAAACACCATATATTTT
.	TRBV4-2	.	TRBJ2-5	CASSQESQQETQYF	TGTGCCAGCAGCCAAGAGTCTCAGCAAGAGACCCAGTACTTC
.	TRBV7-3	.	TRBJ1-1	CASSLTPGPNTEAFF	TGTGCCAGCAGCTTAACCCCAGGGCCGAACACTGAAGCTTTCTTT
.	TRBV5-1	.	TRBJ1-1	CASSLTGLTEAFF	TGCGCCAGCAGCTTGACCGGGCTGACTGAAGCTTTCTTT
.	TRBV9	.	TRBJ1-2	CASSVEGGGGYTF	TGTGCCAGCAGCGTAGAGGGGGGGGGTGGCTACACCTTC
.	TRBV7-3	.	TRBJ2-3	CASSLIKGDTQYF	TGTGCCAGCAGCTTGATAAAGGGAGATACGCAGTATTTT